This T cell receptor (beta chain) was recorded in a study of neurological immune-mediated disorders (dated 2019 in TCRdb). Turning to the overall study: Of the 35 or so multiple sclerosis patients, about 31 had relapsing-remitting MS and 3 had secondary progressive MS. Using UMI-based sequencing, the study compared peripheral blood TCR-beta repertoires from patients with HTLV-I-associated myelopathy (HAM/TSP), patients with multiple sclerosis, and healthy controls. The roughly 100 TCR-beta libraries included longitudinal samples, technical triplicates and paired sorted CD4+ and CD8+ T-cell subsets alongside PBMC samples. The cohort was made up of approximately 71 subjects, consisting of some 15 HAM/TSP patients, approximately 35 multiple sclerosis patients and 20 healthy controls. Summary of the overall study and its limitations: No identical CDR3 amino acid sequences were shared among expanded clones across subjects, suggesting private TCR-beta repertoires in all groups. In a phylogenetic analysis, the repertoires of 18 out of 34 MS patients fell into a single cluster of related CDR3 sequences, pointing to a possible signature at the repertoire level. TCR clonal expansion was highest in HAM/TSP patients and lowest in MS patients, with MS patients falling below even healthy controls. The MS cluster showed no association with clinical or MRI features, and the authors stated that larger cohorts are needed.

As encoded in the germline V gene, CDR1 is SGHTA while CDR2 is FQGNSA. The CDR3, cysteine through phenylalanine, is 19 amino acids long. Only CDR3 DNA is held: 57 bases, read in frame from base 1. V is pared back by 1 base and J by 2 bases, with 22 bases lying between the germline termini. cDNA was synthesized by template-switch 5'RACE using a primer carrying a 10-nucleotide random unique molecular identifier by which each TCR transcript was tagged. Over 200 million TCR-beta sequences, covering 15-18 subjects, were produced in each sequencing run. The RNeasy kit was used for extraction of total RNA. The KAPA Real-time Library Amplification kit was used to amplify TCR-beta VDJ regions with primers for the TCR constant region and the 5'RACE anchor. A first PCR added sample indexes and Illumina adaptors, after which a second PCR increased the library yield. After Ampure bead purification, the TCR product of roughly 650 bp was size-selected on a 2% E-gel SizeSelection system. Before pooling, library quality was checked on a Bioanalyzer, concentration was measured with Qubit, and libraries were quantified with the Kapa Library Quantification kit. Paired-end 2 x 150 bp sequencing of the libraries was performed on an Illumina HiSeq 2500. To increase sequence diversity, about 23-32% phiX was spiked into each library pool. The authors' pipeline ran thus. The quality-filtered reads were processed with the UMI-based MiGEC pipeline, whose error correction step removed more than 85% of the raw TCR sequences. IMGT germline references were used for aligning VDJ genes, and each clonotype was defined as a unique CDR3 amino acid sequence together with its V-J genes. VDJtools evaluated clonal expansion, Shannon diversity and CDR3 relatedness (CalcPairwiseDistances, ClusterSamples); CLCbio workbench built phylogenetic trees. Expanded clones were defined as having at least 8 unique UMIs, based on coefficient-of-variation modelling across technical triplicates. TCRdb ran its own pipeline on the public reads, namely fastp trimming at Q25 and MiXCR clone calling, and kept in-frame beta chains. Merged by CDR3 protein, the rows form single entries marked with the most common genes and DNA. In this record, the V and J calls reflect TCRdb's handling and not the investigators' own analysis. The sample table contains more than 45,000 distinct CDR3 sequences; only one count was recorded for roughly 3.3% of them. Approximately 3.1% of the sample rests with the top ten.

This clonotype was recorded at least ten times. Its recognized antigen is unknown. The input lacks base qualities; no much larger clone sits a single base away. For the unsorted PBMC libraries, 2 million PBMCs were stored in RNAlater at -80 degrees C until RNA extraction and were used to generate the libraries. The multiple sclerosis patients were enrolled in a US clinical protocol that used magnetic resonance imaging to evaluate disease progression. Peripheral blood was subjected to Ficoll-Hypaque density gradient centrifugation to isolate PBMCs, which were then cryopreserved in liquid nitrogen. The receptor comes from a woman between 25 and 40 years old with multiple sclerosis. The sample taken for sequencing was PBMCs. This chain is built from TRBV7-2 and TRBJ2-3; a weak D assignment points to TRBD1 (6 bases agree). The DNA reads TGTGCCAGCAGCTTAGAGGGGGTGGGGCACGAAGGGGACACAGATACGCAGTATTTT. Translated, it gives CASSLEGVGHEGDTDTQYF.